One sample yielded the 20 T cell receptor beta chains listed below, sequenced in a study of beta chain features in type 1 diabetes. The isolated RNA, all of it, was reverse transcribed, so expressed TCRB transcripts were what got sequenced. Sequencing used immunoSEQ multiplex PCR; TCRdb keeps in-frame clones, though not all of them. The sample consists of about 360,000 clones, roughly 12% of them appearing once. Sample: naive CD4+ T cells from blood. The receptors stem from a man aged 18 to 30 in good health.

V is TRBV25-1 and J is TRBJ1-2; D not resolved. The CDR3 is 11 amino acids. Trimming removed 1 base from V and 7 bases from J, with 4 bases in between. The germline V gene has CDR1 MGHDK and CDR2 SYGVNS. The CDR3 DNA reads TGTGCCAGCAGTGAATCAGTTGGCTACACCTTC. Protein sequence: CASSESVGYTF.

In its sample, this clone was seen a few times. The gene calls are TRBV2 and TRBJ1-5, with TRBD1 as a possible D gene (6 bases). The CDR3 runs to 15 residues. V was cut by 4 bases and J by 4 bases, with 14 bases left in between. Germline-derived CDR1 and CDR2 are SNHLY and FYNNEI. CDR3 residues: CASSGYRDVNQPQHF. In DNA, the CDR3 is TGTGCCAGCAGTGGATACAGGGACGTTAATCAGCCCCAGCATTTT.

This clone was counted many times. J is TRBJ2-1 and V is TRBV15; 11 bases map to TRBD1. The CDR3 sequence is 13 residues long. V dropped 0 bases and J dropped 14; count of bases not matched to a gene: 3. CDR1 is LNHNV, CDR2 YYDKDF, per germline (reference sequence). DNA of the CDR3: TGTGCCACCAGCAGAGACGGACAGGGGGCCAAGTTCTTC. It specifies CATSRDGQGAKFF.

This clone was picked up a small number of times. This sequence joins TRBV6-5 and TRBJ2-5; 7 bases line up with TRBD1. The V gene's germline CDR1 is MNHEY and CDR2 SVGAGI. With 0 bases clipped from V and 5 bases from J, the junction kept 6 bases outside the gene matches. This CDR3 spans 15 amino acids. This CDR3 is CASSYSSPDRETQYF. CDR3 nucleotides: TGTGCCAGCAGTTACTCTAGCCCGGACAGGGAGACCCAGTACTTC.

The chain combines TRBV7-8 with TRBJ2-1; 9 bases align to TRBD1. Germline loops: CDR1 SGHVS, CDR2 FQNEAQ. The CDR3 has 16 residues. The ends lost 1 base at V and 7 bases at J; junction bases unmatched: 8. The CDR3 is CASSLVTGTGSNEQFF. The CDR3, as DNA: TGTGCCAGCAGCTTAGTTACCGGGACAGGGTCTAATGAGCAGTTCTTC.

This clone has only a few counts. The V and J genes are TRBV28 and TRBJ2-1; 13 bases fit TRBD2. The CDR3 totals 14 residues. CDR1 is MDHEN, CDR2 SYDVKM, per germline. With 6 bases clipped from V and 7 bases from J, the junction kept 3 bases outside the gene matches. The CDR3 nucleotides are TGTGCCAGCAGACGGGGACTAGCGGGGAATGAGCAGTTCTTC. It yields the protein CASRRGLAGNEQFF.

The chain links TRBV28 to TRBJ2-7, with 11 bases lining up with TRBD1. V dropped 5 bases and J dropped 7; count of bases not matched to a gene: 4. The CDR3 is 13 amino acids. Looked up from germline, CDR1 is MDHEN and CDR2 is SYDVKM. The CDR3 DNA reads as TGTGCCAGCAGTGAAGGGACAGGGGGGGAGCAGTACTTC. This translates into CASSEGTGGEQYF.

The table lists this clone with a few counts. The chain couples TRBV18 to TRBJ2-7, with 7 positions matching TRBD1. This CDR3 has 12 amino acids. The V gene end was trimmed by 6 bases and the J gene end by 6 bases; junction bases not matched to a gene: 5. The V gene's germline CDR1 is KGHSH and CDR2 LQKENI. The CDR3 DNA follows: TGTGCCAGCTCGGAAGACAGGGTCGAGCAGTACTTC. The encoded protein is CASSEDRVEQYF.

This chain joins TRBV4-3 and TRBJ1-2; possibly TRBD1 for D (5 bases). The CDR3 extends over 15 amino acids. Trimming cost V 0 bases and J 4 bases, with 12 bases left between them. Germline V gene data show CDR1 as LGHNA and CDR2 as YSLEER. This chain's CDR3 is CASSQDQGGGYGYTF. In DNA form, the CDR3 reads TGCGCCAGCAGCCAAGATCAGGGCGGCGGCTATGGCTACACCTTC.

This clone occurred a few times. V and J are TRBV5-6 and TRBJ1-1; 7 bases are a match to TRBD1. CDR1 and CDR2 from the germline V gene are SGHDT and YYEEEE. This CDR3 region has 16 residues. With V trimmed by 0 bases and J by 0 bases, 5 bases remained unmatched. The DNA for the CDR3 is TGTGCCAGCAGCTTGGCGGGACAGACCATGAACACTGAAGCTTTCTTT. Its translation is CASSLAGQTMNTEAFF.

This clone was observed a few times. The chain recombines TRBV10-3 with TRBJ1-3, with 11 positions matching TRBD1. Germline values: CDR1 ENHRY, CDR2 SYGVKD. J lost 4 bases, V lost 10 bases, and 6 bases had no gene match. The CDR3 has 14 amino acids. CDR3 DNA: TGTGCCAGTAGGACAGGGGGCATCGGAAACACCATATATTTT. Protein: CASRTGGIGNTIYF.

The chain couples TRBV6-5 to TRBJ2-1; D might be TRBD1 (5 bases). V was pared by 7 bases and J by 6 bases, with 13 bases between. The CDR3 length is 13 residues. Germline CDR1 is MNHEY and CDR2 is SVGAGI. The CDR3 nucleotides read TGTGCCAGCACGGAGACAGCTACCAATGAGCAGTTCTTC. Translating gives CASTETATNEQFF.

This clone was observed a few times. CDR3 sequence (DNA): TGCGCCAGCAGCTTGGAGTATAGCGGGAGGACGGATACGCAGTATTTT. Translated, it gives CASSLEYSGRTDTQYF. The J gene is TRBJ2-3, the V gene TRBV5-1; TRBD2 agrees at 10 bases. V trimming: 0 bases; J trimming: 6 bases; junction bases outside the gene matches: 7. The CDR3 totals 16 residues. The germline V gene encodes CDR1 SGHRS and CDR2 YFSETQ.

This clone has just a few counts. J is TRBJ2-7 and V is TRBV6-5; possibly TRBD1 for D (6 bases). The CDR3 sequence is 14 residues long. V was trimmed by 6 bases and J by 6 bases, leaving 18 bases between them. Looked up from germline, CDR1 is MNHEY and CDR2 is SVGAGI. CDR3 nucleotide sequence: TGTGCCAGCAGCTGGCGGACAGAGATCCCCGAGCAGTACTTC. It codes for CASSWRTEIPEQYF.

This clone occurred a few times. The chain carries TRBV6-1 and TRBJ2-1, with D possibly being TRBD1 (5 bases). This CDR3 spans 15 amino acids. Trimming pared 3 bases from V and 6 bases from J, leaving 15 bases between. CDR1 is MNHNS and CDR2 is SASEGT in the germline V gene. CDR3 coding DNA: TGTGCCAGCAGTGATACGTGGGGCGCGAGCAATGAGCAGTTCTTC. Protein sequence: CASSDTWGASNEQFF.

This clone came up many times. The chain employs TRBV28 and TRBJ2-7; 8 bases line up with TRBD1. This CDR3 comprises 14 residues. Unmatched junction bases numbered 6, after V lost 5 bases and J lost 3 bases. Germline V gene sequence: CDR1 MDHEN, CDR2 SYDVKM. The CDR3 loop reads CASSARQGNYEQYF. The CDR3 bases are TGTGCCAGCAGTGCCAGACAGGGGAACTACGAGCAGTACTTC.

This chain links TRBV28 with TRBJ1-4; 7 bases are shared with TRBD1. Per germline, CDR1 MDHEN and CDR2 SYDVKM. This CDR3 is 14 amino acids long. Trimming took 5 bases from V and 4 from J; bases not matched to a gene: 4. The DNA for the CDR3 is TGTGCCAGCAGTCCAGGGGGATTTAATGAAAAACTGTTTTTT. Translated, it gives CASSPGGFNEKLFF.

This clone has a handful of counts. This chain uses TRBV30 with TRBJ1-1, with D possibly matching TRBD1 (5 bases). Germline assignment: CDR1 GTSNPN and CDR2 SVGIG (reference sequence). The CDR3 consists of 13 residues. V lost 3 bases to trimming and J lost 1 base, with 9 bases between them. The CDR3 loop reads CAWSPGGNTEAFF. The CDR3 coding sequence is TGTGCCTGGAGCCCGGGGGGGAACACTGAAGCTTTCTTT.

This clone has only a few counts. The chain uses TRBV10-3 and TRBJ1-2, with TRBD1 matching 8 bases. This CDR3 is built from 16 residues. Germline CDR1 reads ENHRY; CDR2 reads SYGVKD. Trimming took 3 bases from V and 3 from J; bases not matched to a gene: 9. The CDR3 region is CAISDNNRGSDYGYTF. CDR3 DNA: TGTGCCATCAGTGATAATAACAGGGGGTCGGACTATGGCTACACCTTC.

This clone was seen only a few times. The chain links TRBV6-5 to TRBJ2-3, with 7 bases lining up with TRBD2. CDR1 is MNHEY, CDR2 SVGAGI, per germline. Losses at the gene ends were 7 bases for V and 0 bases for J; bases not matched to a gene: 4. This CDR3 region has 14 residues. DNA for the CDR3: TGTGCCAGCAAGGCAGCGGGAAGCACAGATACGCAGTATTTT. Translating it yields CASKAAGSTDTQYF.